The clone carrying this T cell receptor beta chain was seen a single time. The data stem from a study of T cell changes during pregnancy in multiple sclerosis. Produced via immunoSEQ multiplex PCR; TCRdb's table is partial and in-frame only. This sample yields roughly 48,000 clones, of which 94% are seen a single time; around 0.5% belongs to the top ten. Germline loops: CDR1 SGHDT, CDR2 YYEEEE. V was trimmed by 1 base and J by 8 bases, leaving 6 bases between them. CDR3 length: 11 amino acids. This TCR was sampled from a female donor with multiple sclerosis, enrolled in a pregnancy study. The chain joins TRBV5-6 to TRBJ1-2; TRBD1 might be the D (5 bases). Sequenced material: CD4+ T cells from peripheral blood mononuclear cells, taken in the first trimester of pregnancy. This chain's CDR3 is CASSLTGGYTF. The CDR3 nucleotides read TGTGCCAGCAGCTTGACAGGAGGCTACACCTTC. The full variable domain, completed using reference TRBV5-6 and TRBJ1-2, is DAGVTQSPTHLIKTRGQQVTLRCSPKSGHDTVSWYQQALGQGPQFIFQYYEEEERQRGNFPDRFSGHQFPNYSSELNVNALLLGDSALYLCASSLTGGYTFGSGTRLTVV.